What follows are 6 T cell receptor beta chains derived from one specimen sequenced in a study of cytomegalovirus exposure and HLA in healthy donors. TCRdb's copy holds only in-frame clones and misses some; the assay was immunoSEQ multiplex PCR. The profile shows about 400,000 clones, about nine tenths of them singletons. Sequences were obtained from PBMCs. These receptors all stem from a woman aged 18-30 years in good health and CMV-seronegative.

V is TRBV6-5 and J is TRBJ1-2; D gene unclear. Trimming shortened V by 10 bases and J by 0 bases, and 6 bases separated the two germline ends. Germline CDR1 and CDR2: MNHEY and SVGAGI. The CDR3 covers 11 residues. Here the CDR3 reads CATETNYGYTF. In nucleotides, the CDR3 is TGTGCCACGGAGACTAACTATGGCTACACCTTC.

The chain has TRBV5-1 and TRBJ2-5; TRBD1 might be the D (5 bases). V was clipped by 3 bases and J by 1 base, with 7 bases between them. From germline, CDR1 is SGHRS and CDR2 YFSETQ. The CDR3 spans 13 residues. The CDR3 region has the DNA TGCGCCAGCAGCTCCAGGGTCCAAGAGACCCAGTACTTC. It translates to CASSSRVQETQYF.

The chain is built from TRBV7-8 and TRBJ2-5; 8 nucleotides match TRBD2. Per germline, CDR1 SGHVS and CDR2 FQNEAQ. The CDR3 sequence is 14 residues long. With 10 bases clipped from V and 5 bases from J, the junction kept 12 bases outside the gene matches. CDR3 sequence: CAIAPGGVSETQYF. CDR3 in DNA: TGTGCCATCGCCCCGGGGGGGGTAAGCGAGACCCAGTACTTC.

The gene calls are TRBV11-2 and TRBJ2-7; no definite D call. The CDR3 extends over 12 amino acids. V lost 3 bases to trimming and J lost 4 bases, with 7 bases between them. Germline CDR1 reads SGHAT; CDR2 reads FQNNGV. CDR3 DNA: TGTGCCAGCAGCTTCCAGAGGTACGAGCAGTACTTC. Translation gives CASSFQRYEQYF.

The chain carries TRBV6-5 and TRBJ1-1; D is perhaps TRBD1 (5 bases). The germline gives CDR1 MNHEY, CDR2 SVGAGI. Between the trimmed V and J ends, which lost 2 bases and 6 bases, there was a span of 16 bases. This CDR3 contains 15 residues. This CDR3 is CASSYNRGGGAEAFF. The DNA for the CDR3 is TGTGCCAGCAGTTACAACCGAGGAGGAGGGGCTGAAGCTTTCTTT.

This chain links TRBV28 with TRBJ1-5; D is undetermined. Germline-derived CDR1 and CDR2 are MDHEN and SYDVKM. Trimming removed 8 bases from V and 0 bases from J, with 11 bases in between. The CDR3 sequence is 14 residues long. The CDR3 sequence is CASGDTHSNQPQHF. Written as DNA, the CDR3 is TGTGCCAGCGGTGACACCCATAGCAATCAGCCCCAGCATTTT.